One sample yielded the 3 T cell receptor beta chains listed below, sequenced in a study of cytomegalovirus exposure and HLA in healthy donors. The PCR had 60 Vbeta and 13 Jbeta primers. Profiled with immunoSEQ multiplex PCR; TCRdb holds only in-frame clones, not every one. Of some 80,000 clones listed, over 75% were seen once; the top ten hold over 10%. Sample: PBMCs. These receptor sequences come from a human donor in good health.

This chain links TRBV5-1 with TRBJ1-2; 10 bases are a match to TRBD1. Germline V gene data show CDR1 as SGHRS and CDR2 as YFSETQ. CDR3 size: 14 residues. The junction had 9 bases not matched to a gene; V was cut back by 6 bases and J by 7 bases. The CDR3 DNA is TGCGCCAGCATCCAGGACAGGGGGACAGGTGGCTACACCTTC. Its translation is CASIQDRGTGGYTF. The entire variable domain, with the rest obtained from reference TRBV5-1 and TRBJ1-2, is as follows: KAGVTQTPRYLIKTRGQQVTLSCSPISGHRSVSWYQQTPGQGLQFLFEYFSETQRNKGNFPGRFSGRQFSNSRSEMNVSTLELGDSALYLCASIQDRGTGGYTFGSGTRLTVV.

The CDR3 DNA sequence: TGCGCCAGCAGTGATACGGGCTCCTACAATGAGCAGTTCTTC. Translation: CASSDTGSYNEQFF. V gene TRBV10-1 combines with J gene TRBJ2-1; D is unclear. Trimming removed 3 bases from V and 0 bases from J, with 6 bases in between. This CDR3 is built from 14 residues. CDR1 is WNHNN and CDR2 is SYGVQD in the germline V gene (reference sequence).

The rearrangement joins TRBV7-9 to TRBJ2-1; 8 nucleotides line up with TRBD1. The CDR3 consists of 16 residues. Germline trimming cut 4 bases from V and 0 bases from J; bases unmatched to any gene: 5. Germline values: CDR1 SEHNR, CDR2 FQNEAQ (reference sequence). CDR3 bases: TGTGCCAGCAGCTACGGCAGGGGGCTCTCCTACAATGAGCAGTTCTTC. Translation gives CASSYGRGLSYNEQFF.